One T cell receptor (beta chain) is described in this entry. Its antigen is unknown. This specimen belongs to a study of cytomegalovirus exposure and HLA in healthy donors. CDR3 length: 17 amino acids. The germline V gene has CDR1 LNHDA and CDR2 SQIVND (reference sequence). The junction had 12 bases not matched to a gene; V was cut back by 6 bases and J by 3 bases. The PCR employed 60 Vbeta primers together with 13 Jbeta primers. TCRdb's copy holds only in-frame clones and misses some; the assay was immunoSEQ multiplex PCR. The table has roughly 110,000 clones, more than 70% seen once; the top ten hold 7.8%. Overall study results and limits: In a later analysis, DRB1 alleles had the most associated TCRs; HLA-C alleles the fewest. Across donors, presence/absence analyses took sequencing depth to be roughly uniform. Later analysis associated a missense DCLRE1C variant with TCR beta V- and J-gene trimming.

The sequence was obtained from a man in his thirties or forties in good health and CMV-seronegative. This sequence joins TRBV19 and TRBJ2-7; 12 bases are a match to TRBD1. The sequencing sample was made of PBMCs. The CDR3 DNA sequence: TGTGCCAGTAGGTCTGAGTTCGGGACAGGGGGCATCTACGAGCAGTACTTC. This sequence encodes CASRSEFGTGGIYEQYF.